This TCR beta chain emerged from a study of Ad26.COV2.S vaccination and SARS-CoV-2 variants. Study-level information: Dosing was one shot or two shots 56 days apart.

Treatment given: some 20 received Ad26.COV2.S at low or high dose, single or two shots; about 5 received placebo; per-sample allocation not given. Sampling was performed 63 days after the first vaccine or placebo injection. Clones were read by immunoSEQ multiplex PCR, and TCRdb kept only the in-frame ones, dropping some. The table lists approximately 480,000 clones, around nine tenths of them singletons. Germline-derived CDR1 and CDR2 are GTSNPN and SVGIG (reference sequence). The CDR3 runs to 13 residues. V gave up 0 bases and J gave up 4 bases, with 9 bases separating them. This TCR came from a person between 18 and 59 years old who received the Ad26.COV2.S COVID-19 vaccine or a placebo. The V and J genes are TRBV30 and TRBJ1-1; D uncertain. The source material was peripheral blood, sampled in a trial of Ad26.COV2.S vaccine versus placebo. CDR3 residues: CAWSVGSGTEAFF. The CDR3 DNA reads TGTGCCTGGAGTGTGGGGAGCGGCACTGAAGCTTTCTTT.